Listed here is a single T cell receptor beta chain. Its antigen remains unidentified. These data are taken from a study of regulatory T cells in long-lasting Graves disease. Arm-PCR with iRepertoire HTBI primers amplified the CDR3 regions for these TCR beta libraries. TCRdb itself ran the multiplex PCR reads through MiXCR, one entry per CDR3 protein. In the table there are almost 350,000 distinct CDR3 sequences, roughly a fifth of which are singletons. As to time point: persistent/refractory GD, antithyroid drugs over 5 years with positive TRAb. Isolated PBMC RNA provided the starting material for the TCR library. General study findings and limits: Persistent disease showed a preference for TRBV28, TRBJ1-2 and TRBJ2-5.

After removal of 4 bases from V and 5 bases from J, the junction contained 4 bases not matched to a gene. This CDR3 spans 14 amino acids. Germline V CDR1 and CDR2: SGHDN, FVKESK. Material: peripheral blood mononuclear cells (PBMCs), obtained when the disease was refractory, from a patient treated with antithyroid drugs. The TCR sequence derives from a female donor with Graves disease. The chain carries TRBV14 and TRBJ1-1; 10 bases are a match to TRBD1. The CDR3 sequence: CASSPDRGRTEAFF. CDR3 in DNA: TGTGCCAGCAGCCCGGACAGGGGGAGGACTGAAGCTTTCTTT. Filled out from reference TRBV14 and TRBJ1-1, the complete variable domain reads EAGVTQFPSHSVIEKGQTVTLRCDPISGHDNLYWYRRVMGKEIKFLLHFVKESKQDESGMPNNRFLAERTGGTYSTLKVQPAELEDSGVYFCASSPDRGRTEAFFGQGTRLTVV.